The entry below gives a single TCR beta chain sequence along with its context. Antigen specificity is unknown. Documented time point: baseline pretreatment blood. Sample treatment: 15 Gy SBRT to primary tumor, nephrectomy 4 weeks later. After SBRT, blood was collected at 2 and 4 weeks, plus baseline. The tumor was a clear cell renal cell carcinoma. This sample was included in a study of radiation and T cells in renal cell carcinoma. Turning to the study itself: Nephrectomy followed 15 Gy stereotactic body radiation by 4 weeks. Study observations and caveats: From baseline, blood top tumor clonotypes peaked at 2 weeks post-radiation.

Germline V gives CDR1 SGHNT, CDR2 YENEEA. Losses at the gene ends were 4 bases for V and 3 bases for J; bases not matched to a gene: 9. The CDR3 totals 16 residues. Here immunoSEQ multiplex PCR was the method, and the copy in TCRdb shows in-frame clones only, minus some. The sample shows about 150,000 clones, about nine tenths of them seen only once. The rearrangement joins TRBV11-3 to TRBJ2-3; 8 nucleotides align to TRBD1. Specimen: blood, collected from a patient whose treatment included radiotherapy and nephrectomy. The TCR sequence derives from a woman aged 65 to 85 with renal cell carcinoma. The CDR3: CASSSQGERRTDTQYF. The CDR3 coding sequence is TGTGCCAGCAGCTCACAGGGGGAGAGGAGGACAGATACGCAGTATTTT.